Shown below are 19 T cell receptor beta chains from a single sample sequenced in a study of blood T cell repertoires in COVID-19. Profiling relied on immunoSEQ multiplex PCR, and the TCRdb table lists in-frame clones only, not all of them. Here the sample spans hundreds of thousands of clones, roughly 86% being singletons. Sequenced: PBMCs or T cells enriched from blood (not recorded which). The source of these receptors is a woman in her forties or fifties who had been exposed to COVID-19.

This chain connects TRBV19 to TRBJ2-5, with D unclear. The CDR3 covers 14 residues. From germline, CDR1 is LNHDA and CDR2 SQIVND (reference sequence). Trimming took off 4 bases at V and 2 bases at J, with 11 bases between the two ends. The CDR3 loop is CASSNPRDQETQYF. The CDR3 nucleotides are TGTGCCAGTAGTAACCCCCGAGATCAAGAGACCCAGTACTTC. The complete variable domain, with remaining parts taken from reference TRBV19 and TRBJ2-5, reads DGGITQSPKYLFRKEGQNVTLSCEQNLNHDAMYWYRQDPGQGLRLIYYSQIVNDFQKGDIAEGYSVSREKKESFPLTVTSAQKNPTAFYLCASSNPRDQETQYFGPGTRLLVL.

This chain links TRBV30 with TRBJ1-4; D not certain. The CDR3 runs to 14 residues. The ends were cut back, 0 bases at V and 7 bases at J, with 12 bases in the middle. The V gene's germline CDR1 is GTSNPN and CDR2 SVGIG (reference sequence). This CDR3 is CAWSVARSSEKLFF. In DNA, the CDR3 is TGTGCCTGGAGTGTCGCCAGGTCAAGTGAAAAACTGTTTTTT.

The V and J genes are TRBV6-5 and TRBJ1-1; D is unclear. The V end lost 2 bases, the J end lost 3 bases, and 13 bases lay between the germline ends. This CDR3 contains 15 residues. Germline V gene data show CDR1 as MNHEY and CDR2 as SVGAGI. CDR3 coding DNA: TGTGCCAGCAGTTACGCGGATTTATGGGACACTGAAGCTTTCTTT. Translation gives CASSYADLWDTEAFF.

J is TRBJ2-7 and V is TRBV7-9, with 9 bases aligning to TRBD2. The V gene's germline CDR1 is SEHNR and CDR2 FQNEAQ (reference sequence). This CDR3 contains 15 residues. V shed 5 bases and J 2 bases; nucleotides not matched to a gene: 7. In DNA form, the CDR3 reads TGTGCCAGCAGCCCCTCTAGCGGGACCGCCTACGAGCAGTACTTC. It encodes CASSPSSGTAYEQYF.

This chain joins TRBV19 and TRBJ2-7; 8 bases line up with TRBD1. Per the germline V gene, CDR1 is LNHDA and CDR2 is SQIVND (reference sequence). Trimming cost V 3 bases and J 4 bases; bases outside gene matches: 5. This CDR3 comprises 14 residues. This CDR3 is CASSIGRGPYEQYF. In DNA, the CDR3 is TGTGCCAGTAGTATCGGCAGGGGGCCTTACGAGCAGTACTTC.

A note on this clone: Distinct nucleotide sequences in the sample also encode this CDR3. The V and J genes are TRBV6-1 and TRBJ1-2; possible D gene TRBD1, 5 bases. The CDR3 has 13 amino acids. V lost 3 bases and J 6 bases, leaving 11 bases between the germline ends. Per the germline V gene, CDR1 is MNHNS and CDR2 is SASEGT. This CDR3 reads CASSEGGRDGYTF. In DNA, the CDR3 is TGTGCCAGCAGTGAGGGGGGTCGGGATGGCTACACCTTC.

This clone has a count of ten or more. The chain carries TRBV29-1 and TRBJ2-5; perhaps TRBD1 as D (6 bases). The ends were cut back, 3 bases at V and 5 bases at J, with 7 bases in the middle. This CDR3 spans 11 amino acids. Germline V gene data show CDR1 as SQVTM and CDR2 as ANQGSEA. The CDR3 here is CSVDTGETQYF. The DNA of the CDR3 is TGCAGCGTTGACACAGGGGAGACCCAGTACTTC.

The chain combines TRBV3-1 (or the pseudogene TRBV3-2) with TRBJ1-6; D is perhaps TRBD1 (5 bases). The CDR3 is made up of 14 amino acids. V was shortened by 4 bases and J by 14 bases, with 18 bases between the two germline ends. CDR1 is LGHDT and CDR2 is YNNKEL in the germline V gene (reference sequence). The chain's CDR3 is CASSPDRSGWSLHF. Here the CDR3 DNA reads TGTGCCAGCAGCCCCGACAGATCCGGTTGGTCCCTCCACTTT.

This clone has a single count. The rearrangement links TRBV7-9 to TRBJ2-7, with TRBD1 matching over 8 bases. Germline assignment: CDR1 SEHNR and CDR2 FQNEAQ (reference sequence). The CDR3 is 16 residues long. J lost 6 bases, V lost 5 bases, and 15 bases had no gene match. The DNA for the CDR3 is TGTGCCAGCAGCCCAGCCGCCTGGGACAGGAGAGGCGAGCAGTACTTC. Amino acid sequence: CASSPAAWDRRGEQYF. Combining the CDR3 with reference TRBV7-9 and TRBJ2-7 gives the whole variable domain DTGVSQNPRHKITKRGQNVTFRCDPISEHNRLYWYRQTLGQGPEFLTYFQNEAQLEKSRLLSDRFSAERPKGSFSTLEIQRTEQGDSAMYLCASSPAAWDRRGEQYFGPGTRLTVT.

The chain employs TRBV18 and TRBJ2-1; 12 bases are a match to TRBD2. Germline assignment: CDR1 KGHSH and CDR2 LQKENI. The CDR3 has 14 residues. With 2 bases clipped from V and 9 bases from J, the junction kept 2 bases outside the gene matches. CDR3 bases: TGTGCCAGCTCACCAAGGACTAGCGGGGTTGAGCAGTTCTTC. It translates to CASSPRTSGVEQFF.

The DNA of the CDR3 is TGTGCCACCAGTCATAGCAATCAGCCCCAGCATTTT. This translates into CATSHSNQPQHF. This chain uses TRBV24-1 with TRBJ1-5; D not resolved. V was clipped by 6 bases and J by 0 bases, with 2 bases between them. CDR3 size: 12 residues. Looked up from germline, CDR1 is KGHDR and CDR2 is SFDVKD.

The V call is TRBV3-1 (or the pseudogene TRBV3-2), the J call TRBJ2-1; no clear D gene. The CDR3 has 13 amino acids. The germline V gene has CDR1 LGHDT and CDR2 YNNKEL (reference sequence). The V end lost 1 base, the J end lost 8 bases, and 9 bases lay between the germline ends. The CDR3 region is CASSQVGLHEQFF. DNA of the CDR3: TGTGCCAGCAGCCAAGTTGGGCTCCATGAGCAGTTCTTC.

This clone was detected only once. The chain carries TRBV14 and TRBJ1-1; the match to TRBD1 covers 8 bases. The CDR3 has 14 residues. With V trimmed by 3 bases and J by 5 bases, 5 bases remained unmatched. Germline assignment: CDR1 SGHDN and CDR2 FVKESK. CDR3 in amino acids: CASSHGTGGTEAFF. DNA of the CDR3: TGTGCCAGCAGCCATGGGACAGGTGGTACTGAAGCTTTCTTT.

The chain carries TRBV18 and TRBJ1-2, with D uncertain. Between the trimmed V and J ends, which lost 2 bases and 0 bases, there was a span of 13 bases. Looked up from germline, CDR1 is KGHSH and CDR2 is LQKENI. The length of the CDR3 is 16 residues. The DNA for the CDR3 is TGTGCCAGCTCACCAACACAGCTCGCAGCTAACTATGGCTACACCTTC. Protein: CASSPTQLAANYGYTF.

CDR3 sequence (DNA): TGCGCCAGCAGCGGTTTCGGGTTGGCGGGGAGCACAGATACGCAGTATTTT. This codes for CASSGFGLAGSTDTQYF. This chain links TRBV5-1 with TRBJ2-3, with a possible D match to TRBD2 (6 bases). The CDR3 has 17 amino acids. Trimming took off 4 bases at V and 0 bases at J, with 18 bases between the two ends. The germline V gene has CDR1 SGHRS and CDR2 YFSETQ.

This clone was counted once. In the same sample, other DNA sequences code for this CDR3. The rearrangement links TRBV28 to TRBJ1-2, with TRBD1 matching over 11 bases. Germline V gene sequence: CDR1 MDHEN, CDR2 SYDVKM. V dropped 6 bases and J dropped 3; count of bases not matched to a gene: 3. CDR3 size: 14 residues. CDR3 sequence (DNA): TGTGCCAGCAGAAGGACAGGGGGCGACTATGGCTACACCTTC. This translates into CASRRTGGDYGYTF.

This clone was observed a handful of times. The chain is built from TRBV7-2 and TRBJ2-4; weak D call: TRBD2 (5 bases). The V gene's germline CDR1 is SGHTA and CDR2 FQGNSA. The germline V and J ends were trimmed by 5 bases and 8 bases, with 16 bases remaining between them. The CDR3 has 14 amino acids. CDR3 sequence: CASSPRGSWDIQYF. The CDR3 DNA sequence: TGTGCCAGCAGCCCTAGAGGGTCGTGGGACATTCAGTACTTC.

The chain carries TRBV27 and TRBJ2-7; tentative D call: TRBD2 (6 bases). Germline V CDR1 and CDR2: MNHEY, SMNVEV (reference sequence). The CDR3 loop spans 14 amino acids. V was trimmed by 3 bases and J by 3 bases, leaving 12 bases between them. In nucleotides, the CDR3 is TGTGCCAGCAGTTTTTTGGGGGGATTCTACGAGCAGTACTTC. This sequence encodes CASSFLGGFYEQYF.

CDR3 DNA: TGTGCCAGCAGTGGGGGGTCTAGCGGGGTTGTAGAGACCCAGTACTTC. Translating gives CASSGGSSGVVETQYF. This chain links TRBV2 with TRBJ2-5; 9 positions match TRBD2. Germline V gene sequence: CDR1 SNHLY, CDR2 FYNNEI. J was trimmed by 4 bases and V by 4 bases; bases with no gene match: 10. The CDR3 is 16 amino acids.